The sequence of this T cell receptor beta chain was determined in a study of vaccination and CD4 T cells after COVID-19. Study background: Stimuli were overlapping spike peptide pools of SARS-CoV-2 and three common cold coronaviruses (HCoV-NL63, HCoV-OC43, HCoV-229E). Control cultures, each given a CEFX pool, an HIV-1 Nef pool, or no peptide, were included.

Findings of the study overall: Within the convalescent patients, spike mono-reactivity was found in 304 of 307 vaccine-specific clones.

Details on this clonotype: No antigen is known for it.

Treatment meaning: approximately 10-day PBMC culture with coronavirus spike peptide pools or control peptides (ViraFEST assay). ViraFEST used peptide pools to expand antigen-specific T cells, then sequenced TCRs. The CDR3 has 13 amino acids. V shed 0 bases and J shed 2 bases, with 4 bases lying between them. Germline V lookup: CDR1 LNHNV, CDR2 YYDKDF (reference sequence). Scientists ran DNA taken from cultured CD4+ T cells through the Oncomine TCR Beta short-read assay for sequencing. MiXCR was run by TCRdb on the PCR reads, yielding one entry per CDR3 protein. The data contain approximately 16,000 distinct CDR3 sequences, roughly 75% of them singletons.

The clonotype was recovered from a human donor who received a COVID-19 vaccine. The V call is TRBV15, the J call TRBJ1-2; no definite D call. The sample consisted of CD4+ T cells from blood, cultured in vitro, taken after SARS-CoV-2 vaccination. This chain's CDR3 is CATSRDSNYGYTF. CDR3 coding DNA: TGTGCCACCAGCAGAGACAGCAACTATGGCTACACCTTC. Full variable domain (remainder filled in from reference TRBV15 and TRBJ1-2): DAMVIQNPRYQVTQFGKPVTLSCSQTLNHNVMYWYQQKSSQAPKLLFHYYDKDFNNEADTPDNFQSRRPNTSFCFLDIRSPGLGDTAMYLCATSRDSNYGYTFGSGTRLTVV.